This T cell receptor (beta chain) originates from a study of blood T cell repertoires in COVID-19. The overall study: T cells, B-cell-depleted T cells, or PBMCs provided the cDNA or gDNA that served as material.

Clones were read by immunoSEQ multiplex PCR, and TCRdb kept only the in-frame ones, dropping some. Counted here are 250,000 to 300,000 clones, 80% to 90% occurring once; the ten biggest clones make up roughly 10%. Germline assignment: CDR1 MNHEY and CDR2 SMNVEV (reference sequence). The CDR3 is 16 residues long. Trimming took off 8 bases at V and 9 bases at J, with 28 bases between the two ends. Only one count was recorded for this clone. Followed longitudinally, the Seattle patients had been enrolled during active infection. The specimen sequenced was peripheral blood. The V gene is TRBV27, the J gene TRBJ1-2, with D unclear. The TCR sequence derives from a woman in her 70s with COVID-19, enrolled during active disease. This chain's CDR3 is CASGVDSTGGFSSYTF. The CDR3 nucleotides are TGTGCCAGCGGAGTGGACTCGACGGGAGGGTTTAGTAGCTACACCTTC.